One sample yielded the 7 T cell receptor beta chains listed below, sequenced in a study of tumor-infiltrating lymphocytes in primary liver carcinoma. For blood RNA, unsorted whole blood served as the source, and germline DNA was extracted too. A constant-region primer served to make TCR beta cDNA from about 0.5 ug total RNA. Investigators got TCR beta libraries out of three nested multiplex PCR rounds, done with slightly modified ARM-PCR. The study ran its first two PCR rounds for nine to eleven cycles each, using TRBV1-TRBV30 forward primers and a C-beta reverse primer. TCRdb re-analysed the multiplex PCR reads in MiXCR, keeping a single row per CDR3 protein. Of about 180,000 distinct CDR3 sequences in the sample, around 60% were seen once. The sample consisted of peripheral blood. Every receptor here comes from a middle-aged man with primary liver carcinoma and hepatitis B virus infection.

This rearrangement joins TRBV12-3 or TRBV12-4 to TRBJ2-3; D gene ambiguous. Trimming pared 6 bases from V and 10 bases from J, leaving 14 bases between. CDR3 length: 12 residues. This chain's CDR3 is CASRWSTEAQYF. CDR3 nucleotides: TGTGCCAGCAGATGGTCAACGGAAGCGCAGTATTTT.

The CDR3, as DNA: TGCAGCGTAACAACACCCGAAGAGGTCCTCTACGAGCAGTACTTC. Translation gives CSVTTPEEVLYEQYF. This chain uses TRBV29-1 with TRBJ2-7; D is uncertain. Germline values: CDR1 SQVTM, CDR2 ANQGSEA. CDR3 length equals 15 residues. The V and J ends lost 6 bases and 3 bases respectively, with 21 bases between them.

This clonotype showed up just once. The junction shows a germline mismatch at one end, possibly a read error. This chain links TRBV10-1 with TRBJ1-1; 7 bases are a match to TRBD1. The CDR3 covers 19 residues. The germline V gene has CDR1 WNHNN and CDR2 SYGVQD (reference sequence). The CDR3 nucleotides read TGCGCTAGCAATCCCGGGACGGCGGAAGGGGGCCTTCGGAGCACTGAAGCTTTCTTT. This gives the protein CASNPGTAEGGLRSTEAFF.

The chain couples TRBV11-3 to TRBJ2-1; the D is unclear. The germline gives CDR1 SGHNT, CDR2 YENEEA. This CDR3 spans 13 amino acids. This CDR3 is CTSSTGVYNEQFF. The CDR3 DNA sequence: TGTACAAGCAGCACTGGGGTCTACAATGAGCAGTTCTTC.

The chain has TRBV10-2 and TRBJ1-5; D gene ambiguous. Trimming shortened V by 2 bases and J by 2 bases, and 4 bases separated the two germline ends. CDR1 and CDR2 (germline): WSHSY, SAAADI. The CDR3 loop spans 13 amino acids. The CDR3, as DNA: TGCGCCAGCAGTGAGCTGGGCAATCAGCCCCAGCATTTT. This encodes CASSELGNQPQHF.

As concerns this clonotype: A clone one base away is much larger, so this may be a read error. The rearrangement links TRBV4-2 to TRBJ2-4, with D hard to call. The CDR3 loop spans 14 amino acids. CDR1 is LGHNA and CDR2 is YNFKEQ in the germline V gene. In DNA form, the CDR3 reads TGTGCCAGCAGCCAAGATAGTATTCCAGACATTCAGTGCTTC. It encodes CASSQDSIPDIQCF.

This clonotype appeared a few times. The chain combines TRBV14 with TRBJ2-1; TRBD1 matches 8 bases. CDR3 length equals 14 residues. Unmatched junction bases numbered 3, after V lost 0 bases and J lost 8 bases. Germline CDR1 SGHDN, CDR2 FVKESK. This CDR3 is CASSQETGGHEQFF. CDR3 DNA sequence: TGTGCCAGCAGCCAAGAAACAGGGGGGCATGAGCAGTTCTTC.